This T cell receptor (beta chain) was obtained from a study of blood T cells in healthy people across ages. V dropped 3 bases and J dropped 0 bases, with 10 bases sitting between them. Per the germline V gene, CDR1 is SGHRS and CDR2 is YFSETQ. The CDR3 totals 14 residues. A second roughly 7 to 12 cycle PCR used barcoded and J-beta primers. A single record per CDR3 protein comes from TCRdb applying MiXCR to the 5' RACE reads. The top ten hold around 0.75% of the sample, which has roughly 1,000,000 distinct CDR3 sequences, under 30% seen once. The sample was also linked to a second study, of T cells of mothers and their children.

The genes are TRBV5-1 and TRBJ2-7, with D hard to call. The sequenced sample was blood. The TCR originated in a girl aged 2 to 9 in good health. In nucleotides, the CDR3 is TGCGCCAGCAGCTCGCAGTCCAGCTCCTACGAGCAGTACTTC. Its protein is CASSSQSSSYEQYF.